This T cell receptor beta chain originates from a study of technical replicates of blood from a few donors. V was shortened by 5 bases and J by 7 bases, with 15 bases between the two germline ends. This CDR3 region has 15 residues. Germline values: CDR1 SGHTA, CDR2 FQGTGA. Sequenced by immunoSEQ multiplex PCR; TCRdb stores in-frame clones only, minus some. There are 68,000 or so clones in the sample; roughly nine tenths occur only once, and 4.7% lies in the top ten. Sequenced input: PBMCs. The chain recombines TRBV7-3 with TRBJ1-6, with D possibly matching TRBD1 (6 bases). This receptor was obtained from a human donor in good health. Some clones in this sample may be carry-over from other donors' samples. The CDR3, as DNA: TGTGCCAGCAGCCTCACAGGGACAAACAATTCACCCCTCCACTTT. The encoded protein is CASSLTGTNNSPLHF.